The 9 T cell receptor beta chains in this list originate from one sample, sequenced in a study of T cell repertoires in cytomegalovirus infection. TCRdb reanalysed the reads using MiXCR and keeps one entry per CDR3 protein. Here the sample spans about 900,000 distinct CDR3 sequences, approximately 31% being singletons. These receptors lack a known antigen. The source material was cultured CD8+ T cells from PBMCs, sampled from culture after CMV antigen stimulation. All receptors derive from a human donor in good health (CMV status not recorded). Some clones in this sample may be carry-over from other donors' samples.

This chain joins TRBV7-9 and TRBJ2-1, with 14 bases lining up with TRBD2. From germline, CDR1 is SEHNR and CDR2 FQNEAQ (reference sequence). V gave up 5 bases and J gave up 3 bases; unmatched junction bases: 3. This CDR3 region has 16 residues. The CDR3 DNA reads TGTGCCAGCAGCGGACTAGCGGGGGGCCGCTACAATGAGCAGTTCTTC. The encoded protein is CASSGLAGGRYNEQFF.

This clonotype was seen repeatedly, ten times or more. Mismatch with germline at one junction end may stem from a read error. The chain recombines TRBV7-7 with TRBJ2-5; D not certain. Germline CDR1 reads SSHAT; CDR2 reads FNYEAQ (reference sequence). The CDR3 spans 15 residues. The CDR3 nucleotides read TGTGCTAGCAGCCCTGGCCGCGGCCGTTCGGAGACCCAGTACTTC. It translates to CASSPGRGRSETQYF.

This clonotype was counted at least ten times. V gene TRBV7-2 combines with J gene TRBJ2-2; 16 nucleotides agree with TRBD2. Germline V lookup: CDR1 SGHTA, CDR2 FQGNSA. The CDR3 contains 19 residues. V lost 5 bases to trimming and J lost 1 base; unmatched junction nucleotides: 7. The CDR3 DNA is TGTGCCAGCAGCACCACGGGACTAGCGGGGGGGCTGAACACCGGGGAGCTGTTTTTT. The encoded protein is CASSTTGLAGGLNTGELFF. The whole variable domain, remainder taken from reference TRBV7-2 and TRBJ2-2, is GAGVSQSPSNKVTEKGKDVELRCDPISGHTALYWYRQSLGQGLEFLIYFQGNSAPDKSGLPSDRFSAERTGGSVSTLTIQRTQQEDSAVYLCASSTTGLAGGLNTGELFFGEGSRLTVL.

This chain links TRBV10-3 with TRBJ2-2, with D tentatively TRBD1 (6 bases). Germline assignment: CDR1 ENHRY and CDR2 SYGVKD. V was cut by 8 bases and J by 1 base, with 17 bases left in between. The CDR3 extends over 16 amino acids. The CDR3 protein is CAISPLPGQNTGELFF. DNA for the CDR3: TGTGCCATCTCTCCGCTACCGGGACAGAACACCGGGGAGCTGTTTTTT.

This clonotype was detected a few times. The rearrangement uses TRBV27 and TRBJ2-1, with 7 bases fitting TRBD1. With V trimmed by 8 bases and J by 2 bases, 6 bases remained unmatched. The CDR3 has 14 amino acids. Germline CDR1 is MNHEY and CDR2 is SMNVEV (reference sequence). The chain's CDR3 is CASGSGTAYNEQFF. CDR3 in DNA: TGTGCCAGCGGATCCGGGACAGCCTACAATGAGCAGTTCTTC.

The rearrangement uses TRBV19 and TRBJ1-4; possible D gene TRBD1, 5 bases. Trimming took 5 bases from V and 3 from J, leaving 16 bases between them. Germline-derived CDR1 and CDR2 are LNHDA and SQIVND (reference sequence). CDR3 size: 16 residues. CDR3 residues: CASSGFGGAANEKLFF. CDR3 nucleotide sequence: TGTGCCAGTAGTGGGTTTGGGGGAGCGGCTAATGAAAAACTGTTTTTT.

The CDR3 region is CASSLGTGVLYEQYV. As DNA, the CDR3 is TGTGCCAGCAGCTTAGGGACAGGGGTGCTCTACGAGCAGTACGTC. V gene TRBV11-2 combines with J gene TRBJ2-7, with TRBD1 identical over 9 bases. Germline loops: CDR1 SGHAT, CDR2 FQNNGV. The CDR3 has 15 amino acids. J lost 3 bases, V lost 1 base, and 4 bases had no gene match.

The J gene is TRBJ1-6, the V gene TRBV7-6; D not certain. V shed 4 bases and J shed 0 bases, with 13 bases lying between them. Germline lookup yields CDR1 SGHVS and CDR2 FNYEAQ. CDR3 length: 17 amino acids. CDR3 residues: CASSSARMSSYNSPLHF. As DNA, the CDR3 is TGTGCCAGCAGCTCGGCAAGAATGAGCTCCTATAATTCACCCCTCCACTTT.

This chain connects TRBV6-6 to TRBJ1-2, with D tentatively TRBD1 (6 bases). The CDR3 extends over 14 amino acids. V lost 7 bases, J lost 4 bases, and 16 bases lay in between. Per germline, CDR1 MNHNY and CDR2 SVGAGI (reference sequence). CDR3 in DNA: TGTGCCAGCACCATGTCAGGGGTGGTCTATGGCTACACCTTC. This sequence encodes CASTMSGVVYGYTF.